Listed below are T cell receptor beta chains from one sample, sequenced in a study of T cells after yellow fever vaccination. One entry per CDR3 protein results from TCRdb running MiXCR on the 5' RACE reads. The sample includes about 340,000 distinct CDR3 sequences, around 4.1% of them seen just once. Sequenced here: PBMCs, sampled 5 days after the yellow fever booster vaccination. The receptors shown here come from a young man who received the YFV17D yellow fever vaccine. Both conserved end residues are part of each CDR3. Each record gives: CDR3 protein, CDR3 DNA, J gene, V gene, clone size, D gene. A D gene is named only where the DNA matches it firmly. Expanded clones get a size class; other rows say once, few or many, or leave the size out.

CASSLFETRNTEAFF TGTGCCAGCAGCTTATTCGAGACGAGGAACACTGAAGCTTTCTTT TRBJ1-1 TRBV7-6 many NA
CSARDNSDTNYGCTF TGCAGTGCTAGAGATAACAGCGATACTAACTATGGCTGCACCTTC TRBJ1-2 TRBV20-1 few NA
CASSSRGSGANVLTF TGTGCCAGTAGCAGCAGGGGTTCTGGGGCCAACGTCCTGACTTTC TRBJ2-6 TRBV19 many NA
CASRLRDPYNEQFF TGTGCCAGCAGACTCAGGGACCCCTACAATGAGCAGTTCTTC TRBJ2-1 TRBV28 NA NA
CAWSVQGGYEQYF TGTGCCTGGAGTGTACAAGGAGGCTACGAGCAGTACTTC TRBJ2-7 TRBV30 many NA
CASSWPGTSGANEQFF TGTGCCAGCAGCTGGCCCGGGACTAGCGGAGCTAATGAGCAGTTCTTC TRBJ2-1 TRBV5-6 many TRBD2
CSVLPGQGPLANYGYTF TGCAGCGTTCTCCCGGGACAGGGCCCGTTAGCTAACTATGGCTACACCTTC TRBJ1-2 TRBV29-1 NA TRBD1
CSVDGRRSTDTQYF TGCAGCGTTGATGGCAGGAGAAGCACAGATACGCAGTATTTT TRBJ2-3 TRBV29-1 NA NA
CASSLGWGSNQPQHF TGTGCCAGCAGCTTAGGATGGGGGAGCAATCAGCCCCAGCATTTT TRBJ1-5 TRBV7-2 few NA
CASRTITGAGDTQYF TGTGCCAGCAGGACTATTACAGGGGCGGGGGATACGCAGTATTTT TRBJ2-3 TRBV28 NA NA
CAWGRSRSRKQYF TGTGCCTGGGGCCGGAGCAGGTCGCGTAAGCAGTACTTC TRBJ2-7 TRBV30 few NA
CASRSIGAAGYTF TGCGCCAGCAGGTCGATCGGAGCCGCCGGCTACACCTTC TRBJ1-2 TRBV5-1 few NA
CASDLSGTSGVNEQFF TGTGCCAGTGACCTTTCCGGGACTAGCGGTGTCAATGAGCAGTTCTTC TRBJ2-1 TRBV19 few TRBD2
CSVNLAGGAYKGTQYF TGCAGCGTTAATCTAGCGGGGGGCGCTTATAAGGGGACCCAGTACTTC TRBJ2-5 TRBV29-1 many TRBD2
CASSRQGMTNIQYF TGTGCCAGCAGTCGACAGGGTATGACAAACATTCAGTACTTC TRBJ2-4 TRBV12-3/TRBV12-4 many TRBD1
CASRIRAAADNEQFF TGTGCCAGCAGAATCCGGGCCGCCGCAGACAATGAGCAGTTCTTC TRBJ2-1 TRBV6-5 few NA
CASNPYSNRENTEAFF TGCGCCAGCAACCCGTACTCGAACAGGGAGAACACTGAAGCTTTCTTT TRBJ1-1 TRBV5-1 NA NA
CASSIGAGDNEQFF TGTGCCAGCAGTATAGGAGCGGGGGACAATGAGCAGTTCTTC TRBJ2-1 TRBV6-2/TRBV6-3 few TRBD2
CASSLTPNSGANVLTF TGTGCCAGCAGCTTAACCCCGAACTCTGGGGCCAACGTCCTGACTTTC TRBJ2-6 TRBV7-2 many NA
CASSRIGAGNSYTF TGTGCCAGCAGCCGTATCGGGGCTGGAAATAGCTACACCTTC TRBJ1-2 TRBV3-1 NA NA
CATSPGRAVYEQYF TGTGCCACCAGCCCGGGGCGAGCCGTTTACGAGCAGTACTTC TRBJ2-7 TRBV15 many NA
CSARSPGRTDTQYF TGCAGTGCTAGATCCCCGGGCCGGACAGATACGCAGTATTTT TRBJ2-3 TRBV20-1 many NA
CASSFGLQSQHF TGTGCCAGCAGCTTTGGACTACAGAGCCAGCATTTT TRBJ1-5 TRBV5-8 few NA
CSASITGGIAKNIQYF TGCAGTGCTAGCATCACGGGGGGGATTGCCAAAAACATTCAGTACTTC TRBJ2-4 TRBV20-1 few TRBD2